This T cell receptor beta chain was sequenced for a study of T cells after yellow fever vaccination. About the study: SMART-Seq v4 Ultra Low Input handled preparation of low-cell-number fractions.

Study-level points and caveats: The booster saw the reappearance of most primary-vaccination clones (roughly 97% CD4, 80% to 90% CD8). The secondary response was weaker, and its peak arrived faster, on day 5 versus 15.

This clonotype was counted a few times. The antigen is undetermined. Trimming shortened V by 0 bases and J by 6 bases, and 11 bases separated the two germline ends. The CDR3 is 14 residues long. CDR1 and CDR2 from the germline V gene are SGDLS and YYNGEE. 5'RACE template switching generated TCR cDNA, adding a universal primer site and UMIs. TCRdb called the 5' RACE reads again in MiXCR, with one record for every CDR3 protein. The sample yields hundreds of thousands of distinct CDR3 sequences, more than 9% seen once. Sequencing was performed on PBMCs, taken on the day of the yellow fever booster vaccination. The gene calls are TRBV9 and TRBJ2-3; possible D gene TRBD2, 5 bases. The TCR originated in a man under 40 who received the YFV17D yellow fever vaccine. The CDR3 loop is CASSVVEGRDTQYF. Written as DNA, the CDR3 is TGTGCCAGCAGCGTAGTTGAGGGCCGGGATACGCAGTATTTT. Full variable domain (rest looked up from reference TRBV9 and TRBJ2-3): DSGVTQTPKHLITATGQRVTLRCSPRSGDLSVYWYQQSLDQGLQFLIQYYNGEERAKGNILERFSAQQFPDLHSELNLSSLELGDSALYFCASSVVEGRDTQYFGPGTRLTVL.